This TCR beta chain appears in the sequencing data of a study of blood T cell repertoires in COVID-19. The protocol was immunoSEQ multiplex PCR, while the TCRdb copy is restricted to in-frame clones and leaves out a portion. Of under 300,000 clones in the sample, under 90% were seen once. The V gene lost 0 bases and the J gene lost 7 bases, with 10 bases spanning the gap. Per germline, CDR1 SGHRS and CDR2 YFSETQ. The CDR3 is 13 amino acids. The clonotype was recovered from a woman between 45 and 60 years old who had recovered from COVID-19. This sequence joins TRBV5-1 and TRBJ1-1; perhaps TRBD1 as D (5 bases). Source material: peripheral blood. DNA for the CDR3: TGCGCCAGCAGCTTGGGCAGGGAAAGTGAAGCTTTCTTT. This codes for CASSLGRESEAFF.